Following are 19 T cell receptor beta chains from one sample sequenced in a study of T cell responses to AZD1222 COVID-19 vaccine. This table comes from immunoSEQ multiplex PCR, and its TCRdb copy is limited to in-frame clones, with some not included. The sample consists of approximately 180,000 clones, 87% of them appearing once. The source was peripheral blood, collected on day 0 of AZD1222 vaccination. The receptors derive from an adult in good health.

CDR3 nucleotides: TGTGCCAGCAGCCTAGGGGCTTCCCTCCACTTT. The encoded protein is CASSLGASLHF. The rearrangement uses TRBV12-3 or TRBV12-4 and TRBJ1-6, with a possible D match to TRBD1 (5 bases). The ends were cut back, 6 bases at V and 14 bases at J, with 11 bases in the middle. The CDR3 runs to 11 residues.

V and J are TRBV27 and TRBJ1-1, with D perhaps TRBD1 (5 bases). Trimming took off 5 bases at V and 5 bases at J, with 15 bases between the two ends. The CDR3 covers 14 residues. CDR1 is MNHEY, CDR2 SMNVEV, per germline (reference sequence). DNA for the CDR3: TGTGCCAGCAGTCCCATAGGAGGGGTAACTGAAGCTTTCTTT. Its protein product is CASSPIGGVTEAFF.

V is TRBV5-4 and J is TRBJ2-6, with TRBD2 matching 14 bases. Germline values: CDR1 SGHNT, CDR2 YYREEE (reference sequence). V gave up 4 bases and J gave up 7 bases; unmatched junction bases: 4. The CDR3 covers 16 residues. The CDR3 coding sequence is TGTGCCAGCAGCCCTGGGACTAGCGGGAGAGCCAACGTCCTGACTTTC. Translated: CASSPGTSGRANVLTF.

This chain connects TRBV28 to TRBJ2-7; the D is unclear. V was clipped by 4 bases and J by 0 bases, with 10 bases between them. This CDR3 has 14 amino acids. CDR1 and CDR2 from the germline V gene are MDHEN and SYDVKM. The CDR3 is CASSSPPLSYEQYF. CDR3 coding DNA: TGTGCCAGCAGTTCCCCCCCCCTCTCCTACGAGCAGTACTTC.

This chain joins TRBV28 and TRBJ1-2; D not resolved. This CDR3 is 12 amino acids long. CDR1 is MDHEN and CDR2 is SYDVKM in the germline V gene. The V end was cut by 6 bases, the J end by 1 base, with 6 bases between. The CDR3 reads CASRGDNYGYTF. CDR3 coding DNA: TGTGCCAGCAGGGGAGATAACTATGGCTACACCTTC.

With respect to this clone: The same CDR3 arises from other DNA sequences in this sample as well. The gene calls are TRBV19 and TRBJ1-1; D is undetermined. The CDR3 is 14 amino acids. Germline CDR1 LNHDA, CDR2 SQIVND (reference sequence). V lost 3 bases, J lost 1 base, and 9 bases lay in between. The CDR3 here is CASSIGTANTEAFF. The CDR3 region has the DNA TGTGCCAGTAGTATTGGAACAGCGAACACTGAAGCTTTCTTT.

Only one count was recorded for this clone. The chain has TRBV5-1 and TRBJ2-7; possibly TRBD1 for D (6 bases). The germline CDR1 and CDR2 sequences are SGHRS and YFSETQ. Trimming stripped 2 bases from V and 6 bases from J, with 18 bases between. CDR3 length: 15 residues. The CDR3 sequence is CASSLTGTVEFEQYF. In DNA, the CDR3 is TGCGCCAGCAGCTTAACAGGGACCGTCGAGTTCGAGCAGTACTTC. The full variable domain, rest sourced from reference TRBV5-1 and TRBJ2-7, is KAGVTQTPRYLIKTRGQQVTLSCSPISGHRSVSWYQQTPGQGLQFLFEYFSETQRNKGNFPGRFSGRQFSNSRSEMNVSTLELGDSALYLCASSLTGTVEFEQYFGPGTRLTVT.

The chain employs TRBV20-1 and TRBJ2-3; no reliable D call. The length of the CDR3 is 10 residues. V dropped 4 bases and J dropped 8 bases, with 7 bases sitting between them. Germline CDR1 is DFQATT and CDR2 is SNEGSKA (reference sequence). The CDR3 region is CSATSSTQYF. The CDR3 DNA reads TGCAGTGCTACTAGTAGTACGCAGTATTTT.

As for this clone: Other DNA sequences in this sample translate to the same CDR3. This sequence joins TRBV19 and TRBJ2-3, with D maybe TRBD2 (7 bases). Germline V gene sequence: CDR1 LNHDA, CDR2 SQIVND (reference sequence). Trimming removed 4 bases from V and 4 bases from J, with 21 bases in between. The CDR3 covers 17 residues. The CDR3 sequence is CASSRRGREDGADTQYF. CDR3 coding DNA: TGTGCCAGTAGTAGGAGGGGGAGGGAGGACGGGGCAGATACGCAGTATTTT. The full variable domain, rest sourced from reference TRBV19 and TRBJ2-3, is DGGITQSPKYLFRKEGQNVTLSCEQNLNHDAMYWYRQDPGQGLRLIYYSQIVNDFQKGDIAEGYSVSREKKESFPLTVTSAQKNPTAFYLCASSRRGREDGADTQYFGPGTRLTVL.

V and J are TRBV7-8 and TRBJ1-2; tentative D call: TRBD1 (6 bases). Germline-derived CDR1 and CDR2 are SGHVS and FQNEAQ. The CDR3 contains 12 residues. The V end lost 4 bases, the J end lost 8 bases, and 11 bases lay between the germline ends. The CDR3 loop is CASSSTGSGYTF. The CDR3, as DNA: TGTGCCAGCAGCTCGACAGGCTCCGGCTACACCTTC.

The genes are TRBV9 and TRBJ1-4; TRBD1 aligns across 9 bases. V was clipped by 4 bases and J by 3 bases; unmatched bases: 4. Germline values: CDR1 SGDLS, CDR2 YYNGEE. The length of the CDR3 is 15 residues. DNA for the CDR3: TGTGCCAGCAGCCCAAGGACAGGGGCTAATGAAAAACTGTTTTTT. Translation: CASSPRTGANEKLFF.

The gene calls are TRBV6-5 and TRBJ2-5; D possibly corresponds to TRBD1 (6 bases). The germline CDR1 and CDR2 sequences are MNHEY and SVGAGI. The V and J ends lost 7 bases and 5 bases respectively, with 17 bases between them. The CDR3 contains 14 residues. CDR3 amino acids: CASTRRGGGETQYF. CDR3 coding DNA: TGTGCCAGCACCCGGAGAGGGGGTGGGGAGACCCAGTACTTC.

The chain carries TRBV19 and TRBJ2-7, with TRBD2 matching over 7 bases. This CDR3 is built from 13 residues. Trimming removed 5 bases from V and 3 bases from J; junction bases left unmatched: 4. Germline V gene data show CDR1 as LNHDA and CDR2 as SQIVND (reference sequence). The CDR3 DNA follows: TGTGCCAGTAGTGAGGCGGGAGTCTACGAGCAGTACTTC. This codes for CASSEAGVYEQYF.

The V call is TRBV18, the J call TRBJ1-2, with D perhaps matching TRBD1 (5 bases). V lost 3 bases to trimming and J lost 3 bases, with 8 bases between them. This CDR3 has 13 residues. Germline V CDR1 and CDR2: KGHSH, LQKENI. CDR3 DNA sequence: TGTGCCAGCTCACCTGCAGGGCACTATGGCTACACCTTC. This translates into CASSPAGHYGYTF.

The CDR3 spells CASSLGGQGQEAFF. CDR3 in DNA: TGTGCCAGCAGCTTAGGGGGCCAGGGGCAAGAAGCTTTCTTT. The V and J genes are TRBV11-3 and TRBJ1-1; the D gene is possibly TRBD1 (6 bases). Trimming pared 1 base from V and 8 bases from J, leaving 14 bases between. Germline V lookup: CDR1 SGHNT, CDR2 YENEEA. The CDR3 is 14 amino acids.

This clone was seen only once. The CDR3 protein is CASSVGGLELNEQFF. The CDR3 DNA is TGTGCCAGCAGCGTAGGAGGGCTAGAACTCAATGAGCAGTTCTTC. The chain combines TRBV9 with TRBJ2-1, with D possibly TRBD2 on 5 matching bases. Trimming removed 0 bases from V and 6 bases from J, with 13 bases in between. CDR3 size: 15 residues. Germline V gives CDR1 SGDLS, CDR2 YYNGEE.

The chain carries TRBV28 and TRBJ2-7; D unclear. Trimming removed 5 bases from V and 4 bases from J, with 6 bases in between. The CDR3 runs 11 residues. Germline CDR1 is MDHEN and CDR2 is SYDVKM. Here the CDR3 reads CASSLQYEQYF. In DNA form, the CDR3 reads TGTGCCAGCAGTCTTCAATACGAGCAGTACTTC.

The chain couples TRBV7-9 to TRBJ2-1; 8 bases match TRBD1. Germline V gives CDR1 SEHNR, CDR2 FQNEAQ (reference sequence). Trimming removed 4 bases from V and 3 bases from J; junction bases left unmatched: 8. The CDR3 is 16 amino acids. The CDR3 protein is CASSSPRGQGYNEQFF. In nucleotides, the CDR3 is TGTGCCAGCAGCTCCCCGCGAGGACAGGGCTACAATGAGCAGTTCTTC.

The genes are TRBV5-1 and TRBJ2-5; 8 positions agree with TRBD1. The CDR3 runs 15 residues. Germline values: CDR1 SGHRS, CDR2 YFSETQ. Losses at the gene ends were 5 bases for V and 1 base for J; bases not matched to a gene: 7. CDR3 in amino acids: CASSKAGQGQETQYF. The DNA for the CDR3 is TGCGCCAGCAGTAAGGCAGGACAGGGCCAAGAGACCCAGTACTTC.